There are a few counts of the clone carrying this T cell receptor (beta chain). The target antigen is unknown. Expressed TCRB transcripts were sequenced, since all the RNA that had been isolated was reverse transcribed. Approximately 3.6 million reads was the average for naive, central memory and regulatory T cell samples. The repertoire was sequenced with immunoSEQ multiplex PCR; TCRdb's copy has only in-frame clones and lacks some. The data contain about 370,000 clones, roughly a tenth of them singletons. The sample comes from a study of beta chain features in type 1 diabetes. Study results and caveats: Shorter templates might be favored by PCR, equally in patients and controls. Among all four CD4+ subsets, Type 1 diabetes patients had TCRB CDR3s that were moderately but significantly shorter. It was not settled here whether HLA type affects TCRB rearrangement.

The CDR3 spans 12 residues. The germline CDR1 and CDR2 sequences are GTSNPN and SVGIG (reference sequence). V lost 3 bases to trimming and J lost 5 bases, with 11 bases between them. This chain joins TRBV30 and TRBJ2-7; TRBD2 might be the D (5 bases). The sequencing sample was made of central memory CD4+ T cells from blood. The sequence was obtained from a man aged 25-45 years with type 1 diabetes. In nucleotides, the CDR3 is TGTGCCTGGAGCGGAAGCGGACACGAGCAGTACTTC. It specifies CAWSGSGHEQYF.